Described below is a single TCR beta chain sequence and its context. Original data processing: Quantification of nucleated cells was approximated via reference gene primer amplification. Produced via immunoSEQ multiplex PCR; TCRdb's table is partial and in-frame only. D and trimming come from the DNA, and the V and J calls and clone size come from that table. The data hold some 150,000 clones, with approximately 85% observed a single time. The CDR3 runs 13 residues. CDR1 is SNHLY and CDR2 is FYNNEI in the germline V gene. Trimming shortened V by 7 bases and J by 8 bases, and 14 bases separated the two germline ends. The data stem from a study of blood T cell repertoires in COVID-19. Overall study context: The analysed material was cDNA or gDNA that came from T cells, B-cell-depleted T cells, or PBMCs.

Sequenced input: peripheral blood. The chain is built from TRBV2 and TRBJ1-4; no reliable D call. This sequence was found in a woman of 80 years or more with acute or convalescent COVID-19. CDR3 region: CASNREGWEKLFF. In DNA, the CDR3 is TGTGCCAGCAATAGGGAGGGTTGGGAAAAACTGTTTTTT. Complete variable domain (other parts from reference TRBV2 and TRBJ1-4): EPEVTQTPSHQVTQMGQEVILRCVPISNHLYFYWYRQILGQKVEFLVSFYNNEISEKSEIFDDQFSVERPDGSNFTLKIRSTKLEDSAMYFCASNREGWEKLFFGSGTQLSVL.